A single T cell receptor (beta chain) is shown here with its context. This clonotype has a count of ten or more. The antigen this receptor binds is unknown. No much larger clone exists at a distance of one base, and base qualities are not known. The sample belongs to a study of breast tumors, draining lymph nodes, adjacent tissues (dated by TCRdb to between 2015 and 2016). About the full investigation: TCR beta repertoires were compared across tumor, adjacent nontumor tissue and axillary lymph nodes obtained from breast cancer patients. The study aimed to assess the relationships and possible T-cell exchange between tumor, surrounding tissue and draining lymph node repertoires in human breast cancer.

The lymph node samples were taken from the axillary draining lymph nodes of breast cancer patients. Measured from the cysteine to the phenylalanine, the CDR3 is 18 residues long. Here the CDR3 DNA is all that survives: 54 bases in frame from base 1. The germline ends are 12 bases apart after V is trimmed by 0 bases and J by 0 bases. CDR1 LNHNV and CDR2 YYDKDF are derived from the germline V gene (reference sequence). What the research found in general, with its limitations: Tumor and nontumor tissue repertoires were found to be significantly more similar in luminal-like than in basal-like breast cancer. The data were considered consistent with the idea that most tumor T cells come from the lymph node and then expand in tumor tissue. Tumor T-cell repertoires showed less diversity than lymph node repertoires and more diversity than nontumor tissue repertoires, and tumor T-cell repertoires showed preferential V and J gene usage. Rather than being directly demonstrated, the conclusion that tumor T cells originate in lymph nodes was presented as consistent with a hypothesis.

Sequencing relied on an Illumina HiSeq 2000. TCR beta chain libraries were generated through multiplex PCR amplification. High-throughput sequencing was used to analyze the amplified TCR beta chain products. TCRdb trimmed the raw reads at Q25, called clones with MiXCR and kept productive beta chains. Rows with a matching CDR3 protein are joined into one entry that keeps the most common DNA and genes. In this sample the table shows about 140,000 distinct CDR3 sequences, around 24% of which occur a single time. The top ten clonotypes cover just over 2.5% of the sample. The sequence is built from TRBV15 and TRBJ1-6, with no confidently assigned D gene. This clonotype was sampled from a female donor with breast cancer. Some clones in this sample may be carry-over from other donors' samples. The material sequenced was axillary lymph node tissue. Read as DNA, the sequence is TGTGCCACCAGCAGAGATCGCAGAGGGAGCTCCTATAATTCACCCCTCCACTTT. This codes for CATSRDRRGSSYNSPLHF.